One and the same sample provided the 23 T cell receptor beta chains below, sequenced in a study of cytomegalovirus exposure and HLA in healthy donors. It was with 60 Vbeta and 13 Jbeta primers that the PCR ran. Only in-frame clones appear in the TCRdb table, and some are missing; sequencing was by immunoSEQ multiplex PCR. The profile shows 150,000 to 200,000 clones, around 62% of them singletons. Sequenced sample: PBMCs. The receptors derive from a man aged 40-49 years in good health and CMV-seronegative.

The rearrangement joins TRBV7-2 to TRBJ2-5, with D possibly TRBD2 on 5 matching bases. Germline V gene sequence: CDR1 SGHTA, CDR2 FQGNSA. Trimming removed 5 bases from V and 9 bases from J, with 13 bases in between. The length of the CDR3 is 12 residues. The CDR3 DNA follows: TGTGCCAGCAGCCTGGACTCCCGGTCCCAGTACTTC. This translates into CASSLDSRSQYF.

The J gene is TRBJ2-5, the V gene TRBV14, with D perhaps matching TRBD2 (5 bases). The CDR3 is made up of 13 amino acids. Looked up from germline, CDR1 is SGHDN and CDR2 is FVKESK. Trimming took 5 bases from V and 5 from J, leaving 12 bases between them. CDR3 sequence (DNA): TGTGCCAGCAGCGCTAGGAGGATGGAGACCCAGTACTTC. Encoded protein: CASSARRMETQYF.

The rearrangement uses TRBV5-1 and TRBJ1-3; D is unresolved. V dropped 4 bases and J dropped 10 bases, with 12 bases sitting between them. The CDR3 has 12 residues. CDR1 is SGHRS, CDR2 YFSETQ, per germline. The chain's CDR3 is CASSLPTETIYF. The CDR3 region has the DNA TGCGCCAGCAGCCTACCCACAGAGACCATATATTTT.

The V gene is TRBV25-1, the J gene TRBJ2-3; D is possibly TRBD1 (5 bases). Germline lookup yields CDR1 MGHDK and CDR2 SYGVNS. This CDR3 has 15 amino acids. V was trimmed by 0 bases and J by 6 bases, leaving 13 bases between them. In nucleotides, the CDR3 is TGTGCCAGCAGTGAATATAAAGGGGATGGGGATACGCAGTATTTT. This gives the protein CASSEYKGDGDTQYF.

V and J are TRBV4-2 and TRBJ2-3, with TRBD2 matching over 8 bases. The CDR3 consists of 16 residues. The V gene's germline CDR1 is LGHNA and CDR2 YNFKEQ. The V and J ends lost 0 bases and 1 base, in that order; junction bases with no gene match: 3. The chain's CDR3 is CASSQDAGGGTDTQYF. CDR3 sequence (DNA): TGTGCCAGCAGCCAAGATGCGGGGGGCGGCACAGATACGCAGTATTTT.

The chain joins TRBV29-1 to TRBJ1-4; D possibly corresponds to TRBD1 (5 bases). The CDR3 is made up of 13 amino acids. The germline V and J ends were trimmed by 3 bases and 4 bases, with 9 bases remaining between them. In germline, CDR1 is SQVTM, CDR2 ANQGSEA. This CDR3 reads CSVESGDNEKLFF. The CDR3 nucleotides read TGCAGCGTTGAGTCGGGGGATAATGAAAAACTGTTTTTT. The whole variable domain, filled in from reference TRBV29-1 and TRBJ1-4, reads SAVISQKPSRDICQRGTSLTIQCQVDSQVTMMFWYRQQPGQSLTLIATANQGSEATYESGFVIDKFPISRPNLTFSTLTVSNMSPEDSSIYLCSVESGDNEKLFFGSGTQLSVL.

V usage is TRBV12-5 and J usage is TRBJ2-2; a weak D match, TRBD2 (6 bases). Trimming left V 0 bases short and J 4 bases short, with 18 bases between. The CDR3 is 18 amino acids. Germline values: CDR1 LGHNT, CDR2 FRNRAP. The CDR3 sequence: CASGLVGVWQGGTGELFF. The CDR3 bases are TGTGCTAGTGGTTTGGTCGGCGTTTGGCAGGGAGGCACCGGGGAGCTGTTTTTT.

The rearrangement uses TRBV6-5 and TRBJ2-1, with D possibly matching TRBD2 (6 bases). The CDR3 covers 14 residues. Per germline, CDR1 MNHEY and CDR2 SVGAGI. Trimming took off 8 bases at V and 5 bases at J, with 16 bases between the two ends. CDR3 loop: CASRLNGGDNEQFF. DNA of the CDR3: TGTGCCAGCCGCCTAAATGGAGGGGACAATGAGCAGTTCTTC.

The chain carries TRBV2 and TRBJ2-7, with 9 bases fitting TRBD1. The length of the CDR3 is 14 residues. J was trimmed by 5 bases and V by 9 bases; bases with no gene match: 11. Germline CDR1 and CDR2: SNHLY and FYNNEI. CDR3 residues: CASRRDRVGHEQYF. CDR3 bases: TGTGCCAGTCGGAGGGACAGGGTAGGACACGAGCAGTACTTC.

The chain has TRBV2 and TRBJ1-1, with D hard to call. From germline, CDR1 is SNHLY and CDR2 FYNNEI. V lost 5 bases and J 8 bases, leaving 15 bases between the germline ends. The CDR3 runs 13 residues. The CDR3, as DNA: TGTGCCAGCAGTCCCCACAGAAACCTCGAAGCTTTCTTT. Its protein product is CASSPHRNLEAFF. The variable domain in full, with the rest retrieved from reference TRBV2 and TRBJ1-1, is EPEVTQTPSHQVTQMGQEVILRCVPISNHLYFYWYRQILGQKVEFLVSFYNNEISEKSEIFDDQFSVERPDGSNFTLKIRSTKLEDSAMYFCASSPHRNLEAFFGQGTRLTVV.

This clone was seen a single time. One end of the junction fails to match germline, which may point to a read error. The chain couples TRBV7-9 to TRBJ2-1; D is perhaps TRBD2 (7 bases). This CDR3 has 15 amino acids. Germline CDR1 and CDR2: SEHNR and FQNEAQ (reference sequence). CDR3 sequence reads: CSSSPGGAGSNEQFF. Here the CDR3 DNA reads TGTTCCAGCAGCCCTGGGGGGGCGGGTTCCAATGAGCAGTTCTTC. Full variable domain (rest looked up from reference TRBV7-9 and TRBJ2-1): DTGVSQNPRHKITKRGQNVTFRCDPISEHNRLYWYRQTLGQGPEFLTYFQNEAQLEKSRLLSDRFSAERPKGSFSTLEIQRTEQGDSAMYLCSSSPGGAGSNEQFFGPGTRLTVL.

The V gene is TRBV5-7, the J gene TRBJ2-3; 8 bases match TRBD2. TRBV5-7 is an ORF for which the function is uncertain. V was pared by 0 bases and J by 3 bases, with 6 bases of the junction left unmatched. This CDR3 spans 16 amino acids. The CDR3 region is CASSLEAGGGTDTQYF. The CDR3 DNA is TGTGCCAGCAGCTTGGAGGCGGGGGGTGGGACAGATACGCAGTATTTT.

The chain recombines TRBV29-1 with TRBJ1-2; TRBD1 agrees at 8 bases. This CDR3 contains 13 residues. Per germline, CDR1 SQVTM and CDR2 ANQGSEA. The junction had 10 bases not matched to a gene; V was cut back by 7 bases and J by 6 bases. CDR3 sequence: CSAGSGTGNGYTF. CDR3 bases: TGCAGCGCTGGTTCGGGGACAGGAAATGGCTACACCTTC.

This chain links TRBV10-3 with TRBJ2-5; tentatively, D is TRBD1 (6 bases). Looked up from germline, CDR1 is ENHRY and CDR2 is SYGVKD. Trimming removed 6 bases at V and 4 bases at J, with 12 bases between. The CDR3 length is 13 residues. The CDR3 DNA reads TGTGCCATCAGACAGGGTTCGGGAGAGACCCAGTACTTC. Residues: CAIRQGSGETQYF.

The J gene is TRBJ2-1, the V gene TRBV5-1, with a weak D call TRBD2 (5 bases). Trimming pared 0 bases from V and 9 bases from J, leaving 19 bases between. The CDR3 is made up of 16 amino acids. Germline-derived CDR1 and CDR2 are SGHRS and YFSETQ. CDR3 residues: CASSLEGSFQGSEQFF. The CDR3 DNA reads as TGCGCCAGCAGCTTGGAGGGTTCGTTCCAAGGGAGTGAGCAGTTCTTC.

The V and J genes are TRBV6-1 and TRBJ1-6, with TRBD1 identical over 7 bases. V was pared by 4 bases and J by 10 bases, with 10 bases of the junction left unmatched. Germline loops: CDR1 MNHNS, CDR2 SASEGT. The CDR3 totals 15 residues. CDR3 amino acids: CASSAPGQPLSPLHF. The CDR3 DNA reads TGTGCCAGCAGTGCTCCGGGACAGCCCCTATCACCCCTCCACTTT.

The chain combines TRBV5-6 with TRBJ2-7; 12 bases line up with TRBD1. Germline V CDR1 and CDR2: SGHDT, YYEEEE. The CDR3 covers 13 residues. With 8 bases clipped from V and 6 bases from J, the junction kept 6 bases outside the gene matches. The CDR3 coding sequence is TGTGCCAGTACCGGGACAGGGGGCGTCGAGCAGTACTTC. Translation gives CASTGTGGVEQYF.

This clone was recorded a few times. V gene TRBV19 combines with J gene TRBJ1-5; no firm D call. V was shortened by 3 bases and J by 0 bases, with 9 bases between the two germline ends. From germline, CDR1 is LNHDA and CDR2 SQIVND (reference sequence). This CDR3 comprises 15 residues. The CDR3 loop reads CASSIGQNSNQPQHF. CDR3 sequence (DNA): TGTGCCAGTAGTATTGGGCAGAATAGCAATCAGCCCCAGCATTTT. Complete variable domain (other parts from reference TRBV19 and TRBJ1-5): DGGITQSPKYLFRKEGQNVTLSCEQNLNHDAMYWYRQDPGQGLRLIYYSQIVNDFQKGDIAEGYSVSREKKESFPLTVTSAQKNPTAFYLCASSIGQNSNQPQHFGDGTRLSIL.

CDR3 amino acids: CASSLANLYNEQFF. CDR3 DNA: TGTGCCAGCAGTTTAGCGAACCTCTACAATGAGCAGTTCTTC. The J gene is TRBJ2-1, the V gene TRBV6-6; maybe TRBD2 (5 bases). The CDR3 has 14 amino acids. The V end lost 4 bases, the J end lost 3 bases, and 10 bases lay between the germline ends. CDR1 is MNHNY, CDR2 SVGAGI, per germline (reference sequence).

This chain connects TRBV6-1 to TRBJ2-7; tentatively, D is TRBD1 (5 bases). V was clipped by 7 bases and J by 1 base, with 8 bases between them. The CDR3 has 12 residues. CDR1 is MNHNS, CDR2 SASEGT, per germline. For the CDR3, the DNA is TGTGCCAGCATAGACAGTTCCTACGAGCAGTACTTC. As protein: CASIDSSYEQYF.

CDR3 residues: CSAPHQGHYTF. The CDR3 DNA follows: TGCAGTGCTCCGCACCAGGGACACTACACCTTC. V usage is TRBV20-1 and J usage is TRBJ1-2, with D tentatively TRBD1 (6 bases). Germline lookup yields CDR1 DFQATT and CDR2 SNEGSKA (reference sequence). The V end lost 5 bases, the J end lost 10 bases, and 14 bases lay between the germline ends. The CDR3 contains 11 residues.

The chain combines TRBV7-2 with TRBJ2-1; 11 positions agree with TRBD2. The CDR3 spans 16 residues. V lost 3 bases, J lost 3 bases, and 4 bases stayed unmatched. The germline V gene encodes CDR1 SGHTA and CDR2 FQGNSA. Here the CDR3 DNA reads TGTGCCAGCAGCTTTTCCGGGACTAGCGGCTACAATGAGCAGTTCTTC. Protein: CASSFSGTSGYNEQFF.

The V call is TRBV10-3, the J call TRBJ1-2, with 11 bases identical to TRBD1. This CDR3 has 15 residues. Germline trimming cut 2 bases from V and 6 bases from J; bases unmatched to any gene: 5. CDR1 and CDR2 (germline): ENHRY, SYGVKD. CDR3 DNA: TGTGCCATCAGTGAGCCTGGGACAGGGGGACATGGCTACACCTTC. Encoded protein: CAISEPGTGGHGYTF.